This is a list of T cell receptor beta chains from one sample in a study of T cell responses to AZD1222 COVID-19 vaccine. Repertoires were generated with immunoSEQ multiplex PCR, while TCRdb's copy carries only in-frame clones and drops some. The sample consists of tens of thousands of clones, roughly 88% of them appearing once. Source: peripheral blood, taken on day 0 of MenACWY control vaccination. Receptors originate from an adult in good health. Both conserved end residues are part of each CDR3. The D gene is left open where the match is weak.

TRBD1,TRBV10-1,CASSETRTGDPPLHF
-,TRBV5-4,CASSLDPTKNEQFF
-,TRBV6-2/TRBV6-3,CASSSNGAGTQYF
-,TRBV2,CASSELYGYTF
-,TRBV4-2,CASSQVGGDTRTDTQYF
-,TRBV7-2,CASSLERGGTEAFF
TRBD1,TRBV7-2,CASREGTGRNTEAFF
-,TRBV7-2,CASSLARGQGFGEQFF
-,TRBV6-5,CASTPRGKTDTQYF
-,TRBV7-2,CASSLGSRDSSYEQYF
TRBD1,TRBV24-1,CATSDNRDRADEQFF
TRBD2,TRBV4-2,CASSQASSGGAETQYF
-,TRBV5-5,CASSLAEGTSNQPQHF
TRBD1,TRBV2,CASTRTGNSNQPQHF
-,TRBV14,CASSPNVAAYNEQFF
-,TRBV27,CATGRNRVRQETQYF
-,TRBV6-1,CASSEAVMGETF
-,TRBV3-1/TRBV3-2,CASSHSSQNSPLHF
-,TRBV2,CASSAQSEAFF
-,TRBV27,CASSLAPDVNGYTF
TRBD1,TRBV14,CASSLGQGLSNTEAFF
-,TRBV6-1,CASSEAPGVQETQYF
-,TRBV30,CAWSVRGNGGYTF
-,TRBV29-1,CSVRPSSYEQYF
-,TRBV19,CATTTAGTEAFF
-,TRBV5-6,CASSYGRVNSPLHF
-,TRBV28,CASSSLASETQYF
-,TRBV29-1,CSVETADYEQYF